This entry lists 14 T cell receptor beta chains sequenced from one sample in a study of tumour-infiltrating T cells in Burkitt lymphoma. Assay used: immunoSEQ multiplex PCR; TCRdb lists only in-frame clones, some missing. The repertoire holds 43,000 or so clones, with 30% to 40% as singletons. Specimen: tumor tissue. Receptors originate from a human donor with Burkitt lymphoma.

V is TRBV4-2 and J is TRBJ1-1; D is ambiguous. Deletions cut 0 bases from V and 0 bases from J, with 5 bases between. The CDR3 covers 14 residues. The germline V gene has CDR1 LGHNA and CDR2 YNFKEQ. The CDR3 DNA is TGTGCCAGCAGCCAAGATCGGCTGAACACTGAAGCTTTCTTT. It translates to CASSQDRLNTEAFF.

V gene TRBV27 combines with J gene TRBJ1-5; the D gene is possibly TRBD1 (6 bases). The V gene lost 4 bases and the J gene lost 12 bases, with 16 bases spanning the gap. CDR1 is MNHEY, CDR2 SMNVEV, per germline (reference sequence). The CDR3 contains 13 residues. The DNA of the CDR3 is TGTGCCAGCAGTTCGAGGACAGCTATAAACCAGCATTTT. Residues: CASSSRTAINQHF.

The V gene is TRBV23-1, the J gene TRBJ1-2; D not certain. TRBV23-1 is marked as an open reading frame, function uncertain. This CDR3 has 17 amino acids. V lost 3 bases and J 0 bases, leaving 17 bases between the germline ends. The CDR3 DNA sequence: TGCGCCAGCAGTCAGCCCAAGACGGACCGAGCTAACTATGGCTACACCTTC. It codes for CASSQPKTDRANYGYTF.

The rearrangement uses TRBV7-9 and TRBJ2-5; D is ambiguous. The germline CDR1 and CDR2 sequences are SEHNR and FQNEAQ (reference sequence). The CDR3 is 12 residues long. V was trimmed by 5 bases and J by 3 bases, leaving 7 bases between them. DNA for the CDR3: TGTGCCAGCAGCCCTGTAAAAGAGACCCAGTACTTC. This encodes CASSPVKETQYF.

This clone was counted between two and nine times. The chain combines TRBV2 with TRBJ2-5, with 8 bases fitting TRBD2. The CDR3 length is 16 residues. V lost 5 bases to trimming and J lost 5 bases; unmatched junction nucleotides: 13. CDR1 is SNHLY, CDR2 FYNNEI, per germline. CDR3 DNA sequence: TGTGCCAGCAGTAGGGGTTATAGCGGGGAAGGGGAGACCCAGTACTTC. It is translated as CASSRGYSGEGETQYF.

This clone was counted between two and nine times. The chain has TRBV19 and TRBJ2-1; TRBD2 aligns across 11 bases. Germline V gene sequence: CDR1 LNHDA, CDR2 SQIVND (reference sequence). This CDR3 spans 17 amino acids. With V trimmed by 6 bases and J by 0 bases, 7 bases remained unmatched. DNA of the CDR3: TGTGCCAGTAGGGGGCTAGCGGGGGGACCCTCCTACAATGAGCAGTTCTTC. It translates to CASRGLAGGPSYNEQFF.

The V gene is TRBV29-1, the J gene TRBJ1-1; D gene ambiguous. Trimming left V 0 bases short and J 2 bases short, with 13 bases between. CDR1 is SQVTM, CDR2 ANQGSEA, per germline. The CDR3 consists of 15 residues. The CDR3 loop reads CSVEDWVKGNTEAFF. The CDR3 DNA is TGCAGCGTTGAAGACTGGGTTAAGGGAAACACTGAAGCTTTCTTT.

This rearrangement joins TRBV6-6 to TRBJ1-3; D is undetermined. V was trimmed by 5 bases and J by 2 bases, leaving 4 bases between them. CDR3 size: 12 residues. Germline-derived CDR1 and CDR2 are MNHNY and SVGAGI (reference sequence). This CDR3 is CASSIPGNTIYF. CDR3 coding DNA: TGTGCCAGCAGTATACCTGGAAACACCATATATTTT.

The chain has TRBV7-9 and TRBJ2-1, with D tentatively TRBD1 or TRBD2 (6 bases each). The CDR3 contains 14 residues. The V end was cut by 4 bases, the J end by 5 bases, with 12 bases between. In germline, CDR1 is SEHNR, CDR2 FQNEAQ (reference sequence). This chain's CDR3 is CASSWGAGDNEQFF. The CDR3 nucleotides read TGTGCCAGCAGCTGGGGGGCAGGGGACAATGAGCAGTTCTTC.

Only a few counts were recorded for this clone. The chain's CDR3 is CASSLSPTGVSGYTF. CDR3 coding DNA: TGTGCCAGCAGCTTAAGCCCCACAGGGGTTAGTGGCTACACCTTC. V gene TRBV7-3 combines with J gene TRBJ1-2; 7 bases align to TRBD1. The CDR3 length is 15 residues. V lost 1 base and J lost 7; bases outside the gene matches: 9. The germline CDR1 and CDR2 sequences are SGHTA and FQGTGA.

This clone was recorded a few times. The chain has TRBV20-1 and TRBJ1-1; D unresolved. The germline V and J ends were trimmed by 5 bases and 2 bases, with 3 bases remaining between them. Germline V CDR1 and CDR2: DFQATT, SNEGSKA (reference sequence). The CDR3 extends over 10 amino acids. CDR3 DNA: TGCAGTGCTGCAAACACTGAAGCTTTCTTT. It codes for CSAANTEAFF.

The chain combines TRBV10-2 with TRBJ2-3, with 7 bases aligning to TRBD1. The CDR3 length is 16 residues. CDR1 and CDR2 (germline): WSHSY, SAAADI. The trim removed 6 bases at V and 4 bases at J, leaving 13 bases unmatched. The CDR3 region is CASRRSRGHQADTQYF. CDR3 in DNA: TGCGCCAGCAGACGATCGAGGGGGCACCAGGCAGATACGCAGTATTTT.

The chain uses TRBV7-2 and TRBJ1-3, with a weak D call TRBD1 (6 bases). Trimming stripped 4 bases from V and 0 bases from J, with 7 bases between. From germline, CDR1 is SGHTA and CDR2 FQGNSA. There are 14 residues in the CDR3. The CDR3 here is CASSYRASGNTIYF. The CDR3, as DNA: TGTGCCAGCAGCTACAGGGCCTCTGGAAACACCATATATTTT.

This clone was counted between two and nine times. The gene calls are TRBV18 and TRBJ2-5, with a weak D call TRBD1 (6 bases). The CDR3 is 15 amino acids. The V gene lost 6 bases and the J gene lost 2 bases, with 16 bases spanning the gap. CDR1 is KGHSH and CDR2 is LQKENI in the germline V gene. CDR3 coding DNA: TGTGCCAGCTCCCCCGGGACAACAATTCAAGAGACCCAGTACTTC. Translated, it gives CASSPGTTIQETQYF.